This T cell receptor (beta chain) was retrieved from a study of cytomegalovirus exposure and HLA in healthy donors. Overall study context: Membership in the Caucasian-associated ancestry cluster was found for 75% to 85% of roughly 400 genotyped donors. Study-wide results and caveats: HLA allele associations emerged for about 16,000 TCR beta sequences in a later analysis, at 0.05 false discovery rate.

PCR primers comprised 60 Vbeta and 13 Jbeta primers. Repertoires were generated with immunoSEQ multiplex PCR, while TCRdb's copy carries only in-frame clones and drops some. Its listing shows more than 100,000 clones. About this clone itself: Its target is unknown.

Trimming removed 5 bases from V and 1 base from J, with 12 bases in between. The CDR3 covers 15 residues. Germline V gene data show CDR1 as SGHVS and CDR2 as FNYEAQ. Sequenced sample: PBMCs. The sequence derives from a man in his forties in good health and CMV-seronegative. The genes are TRBV7-6 and TRBJ2-1, with a tentative D call TRBD1 (6 bases). The CDR3 sequence is CASSPGTPSYNEQFF. CDR3 bases: TGTGCCAGCAGCCCGGGGACACCTTCCTACAATGAGCAGTTCTTC.